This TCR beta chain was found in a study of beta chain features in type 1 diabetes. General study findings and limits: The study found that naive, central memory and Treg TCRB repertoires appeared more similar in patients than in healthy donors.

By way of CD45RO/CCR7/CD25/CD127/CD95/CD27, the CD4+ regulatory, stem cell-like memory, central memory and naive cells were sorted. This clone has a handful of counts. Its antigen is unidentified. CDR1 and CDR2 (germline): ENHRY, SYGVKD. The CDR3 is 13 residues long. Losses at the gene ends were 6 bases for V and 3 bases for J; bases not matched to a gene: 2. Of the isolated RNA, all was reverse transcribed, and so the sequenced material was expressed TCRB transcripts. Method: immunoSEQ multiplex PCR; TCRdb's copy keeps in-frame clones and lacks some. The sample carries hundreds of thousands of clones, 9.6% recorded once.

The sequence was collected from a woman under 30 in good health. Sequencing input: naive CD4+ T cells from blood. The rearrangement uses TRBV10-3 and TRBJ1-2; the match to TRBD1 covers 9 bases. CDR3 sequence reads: CAIRTGGDYGYTF. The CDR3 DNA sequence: TGTGCCATCAGGACAGGGGGAGACTATGGCTACACCTTC.